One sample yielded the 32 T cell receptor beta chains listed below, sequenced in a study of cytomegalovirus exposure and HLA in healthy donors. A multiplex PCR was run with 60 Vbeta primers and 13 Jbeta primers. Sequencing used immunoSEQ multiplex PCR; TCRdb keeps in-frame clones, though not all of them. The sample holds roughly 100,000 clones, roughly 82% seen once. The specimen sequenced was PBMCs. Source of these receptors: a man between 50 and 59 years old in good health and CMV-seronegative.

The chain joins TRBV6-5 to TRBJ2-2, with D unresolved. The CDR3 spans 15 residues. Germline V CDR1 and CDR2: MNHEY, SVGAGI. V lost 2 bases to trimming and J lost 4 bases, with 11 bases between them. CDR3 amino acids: CASSYAGRGTGELFF. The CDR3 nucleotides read TGTGCCAGCAGTTACGCCGGCCGCGGCACCGGGGAGCTGTTTTTT.

The CDR3 spells CASSQDPGGVLGTEAFF. As DNA, the CDR3 is TGCGCCAGCAGCCAAGATCCAGGGGGAGTCCTAGGGACTGAAGCTTTCTTT. This chain joins TRBV4-1 and TRBJ1-1, with 7 bases that match TRBD1. CDR1 and CDR2 (germline): MGHRA, YSYEKL. After removal of 0 bases from V and 5 bases from J, the junction contained 12 bases not matched to a gene. The CDR3 length is 17 residues.

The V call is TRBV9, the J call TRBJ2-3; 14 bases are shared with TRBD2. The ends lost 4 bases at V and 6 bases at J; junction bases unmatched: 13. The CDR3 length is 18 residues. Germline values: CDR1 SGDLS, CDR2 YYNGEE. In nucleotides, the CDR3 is TGTGCCAGCAGCCTCGGGACTAGCGGGGGCCTCCACTGGGATACGCAGTATTTT. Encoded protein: CASSLGTSGGLHWDTQYF.

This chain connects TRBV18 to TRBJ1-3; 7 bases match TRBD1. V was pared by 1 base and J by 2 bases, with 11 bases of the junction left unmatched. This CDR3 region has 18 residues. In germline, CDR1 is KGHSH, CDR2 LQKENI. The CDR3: CASSPRGTEDYPGNTIYF. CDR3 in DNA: TGTGCCAGCTCACCACGAGGGACAGAAGATTATCCTGGAAACACCATATATTTT.

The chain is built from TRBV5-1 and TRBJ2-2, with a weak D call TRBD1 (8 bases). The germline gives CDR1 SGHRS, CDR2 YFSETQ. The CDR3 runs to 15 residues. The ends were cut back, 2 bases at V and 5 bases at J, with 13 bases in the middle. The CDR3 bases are TGCGCCAGCAGCTTTCAACAGGGGGGGACCGGGGAGCTGTTTTTT. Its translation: CASSFQQGGTGELFF.

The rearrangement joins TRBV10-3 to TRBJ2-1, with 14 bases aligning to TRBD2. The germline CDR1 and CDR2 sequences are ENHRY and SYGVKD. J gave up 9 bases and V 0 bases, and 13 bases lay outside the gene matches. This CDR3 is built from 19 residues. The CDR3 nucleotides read TGTGCCATCAGTGAGTCGGTAAGACTAGCGGGGGGGCTTTCTGTTGAGCAGTTCTTC. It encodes CAISESVRLAGGLSVEQFF.

The CDR3 reads CAIKGQGETQYF. As DNA, the CDR3 is TGTGCCATCAAGGGGCAAGGGGAGACCCAGTACTTC. This rearrangement joins TRBV10-3 to TRBJ2-5, with D possibly being TRBD1 (5 bases). Trimming took off 7 bases at V and 5 bases at J, with 11 bases between the two ends. The CDR3 contains 12 residues. In germline, CDR1 is ENHRY, CDR2 SYGVKD.

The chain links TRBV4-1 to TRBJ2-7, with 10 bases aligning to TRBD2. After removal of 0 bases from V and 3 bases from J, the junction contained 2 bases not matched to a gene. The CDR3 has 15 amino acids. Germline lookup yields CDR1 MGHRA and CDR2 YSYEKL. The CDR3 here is CASSQDPSGGYEQYF. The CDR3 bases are TGCGCCAGCAGCCAAGATCCTAGCGGGGGCTACGAGCAGTACTTC.

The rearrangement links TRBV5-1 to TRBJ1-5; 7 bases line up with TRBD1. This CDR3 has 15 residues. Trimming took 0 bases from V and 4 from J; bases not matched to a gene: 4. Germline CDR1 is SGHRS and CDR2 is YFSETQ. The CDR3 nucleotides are TGCGCCAGCAGCTTGGTAGGGGACAGTAATCAGCCCCAGCATTTT. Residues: CASSLVGDSNQPQHF.

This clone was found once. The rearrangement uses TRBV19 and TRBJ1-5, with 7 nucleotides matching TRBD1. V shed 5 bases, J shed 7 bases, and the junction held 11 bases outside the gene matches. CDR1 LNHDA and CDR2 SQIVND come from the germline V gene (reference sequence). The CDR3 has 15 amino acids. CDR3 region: CASSGTRQGPQPQHF. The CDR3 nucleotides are TGTGCCAGTAGTGGAACCCGACAGGGCCCCCAGCCCCAGCATTTT.

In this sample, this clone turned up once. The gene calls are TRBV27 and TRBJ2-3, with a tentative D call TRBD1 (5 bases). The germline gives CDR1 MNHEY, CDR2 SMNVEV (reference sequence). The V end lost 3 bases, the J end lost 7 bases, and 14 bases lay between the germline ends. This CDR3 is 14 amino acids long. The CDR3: CASSLGLFLHTQYF. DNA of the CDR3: TGTGCCAGCAGTTTGGGGCTGTTCTTACATACGCAGTATTTT.

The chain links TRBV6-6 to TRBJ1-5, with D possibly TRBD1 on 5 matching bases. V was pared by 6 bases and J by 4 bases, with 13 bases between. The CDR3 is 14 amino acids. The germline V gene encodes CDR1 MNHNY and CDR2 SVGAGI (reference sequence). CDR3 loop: CASRPGQLNQPQHF. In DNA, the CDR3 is TGTGCCAGCAGACCCGGACAATTAAATCAGCCCCAGCATTTT.

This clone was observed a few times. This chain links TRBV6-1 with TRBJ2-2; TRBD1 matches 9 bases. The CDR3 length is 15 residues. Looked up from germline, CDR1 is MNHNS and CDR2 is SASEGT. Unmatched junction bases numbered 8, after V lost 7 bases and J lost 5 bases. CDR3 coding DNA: TGTGCCAGCAACGAAGGGACAGGGCAAACCGGGGAGCTGTTTTTT. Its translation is CASNEGTGQTGELFF.

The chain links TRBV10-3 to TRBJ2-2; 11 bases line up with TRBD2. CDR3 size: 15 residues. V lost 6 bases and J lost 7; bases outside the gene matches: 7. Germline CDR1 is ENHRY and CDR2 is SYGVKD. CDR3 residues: CAISLTSGDGGELFF. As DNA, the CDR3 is TGTGCCATCAGCCTGACTAGCGGGGATGGCGGGGAGCTGTTTTTT.

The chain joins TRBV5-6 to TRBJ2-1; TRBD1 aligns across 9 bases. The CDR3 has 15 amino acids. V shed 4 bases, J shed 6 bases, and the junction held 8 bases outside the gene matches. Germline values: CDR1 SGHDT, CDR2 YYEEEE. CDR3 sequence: CASSPYGTGSNEQFF. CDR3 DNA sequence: TGTGCCAGCAGCCCGTACGGGACAGGGAGCAATGAGCAGTTCTTC. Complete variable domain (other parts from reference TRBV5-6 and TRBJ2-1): DAGVTQSPTHLIKTRGQQVTLRCSPKSGHDTVSWYQQALGQGPQFIFQYYEEEERQRGNFPDRFSGHQFPNYSSELNVNALLLGDSALYLCASSPYGTGSNEQFFGPGTRLTVL.

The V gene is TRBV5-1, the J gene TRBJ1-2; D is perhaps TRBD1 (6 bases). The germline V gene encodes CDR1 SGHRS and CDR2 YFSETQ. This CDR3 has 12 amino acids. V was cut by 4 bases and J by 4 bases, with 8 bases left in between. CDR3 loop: CASSPTGYGYTF. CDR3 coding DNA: TGCGCCAGCAGCCCGACAGGCTATGGCTACACCTTC.

CDR3 amino acids: CASSRQGTGWYEQYF. The CDR3 DNA sequence: TGTGCCAGCAGCCGACAAGGGACAGGGTGGTACGAGCAGTACTTC. This chain links TRBV6-6 with TRBJ2-7; 9 bases map to TRBD1. The CDR3 consists of 15 residues. V shed 6 bases and J 4 bases; nucleotides not matched to a gene: 10. CDR1 and CDR2 (germline): MNHNY, SVGAGI (reference sequence).

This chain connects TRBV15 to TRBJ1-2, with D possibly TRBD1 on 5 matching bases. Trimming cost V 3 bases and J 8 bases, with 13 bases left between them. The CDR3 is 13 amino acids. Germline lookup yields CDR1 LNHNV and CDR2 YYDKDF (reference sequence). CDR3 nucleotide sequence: TGTGCCACCAGCAGGCAGGGATCGAGCGGCTACACCTTC. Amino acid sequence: CATSRQGSSGYTF.

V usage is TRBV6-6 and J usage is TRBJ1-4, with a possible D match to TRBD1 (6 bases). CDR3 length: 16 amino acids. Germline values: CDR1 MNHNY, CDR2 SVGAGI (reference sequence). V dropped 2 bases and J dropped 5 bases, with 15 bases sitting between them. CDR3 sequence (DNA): TGTGCCAGCAGTTACCCCCTAACAGGGCTAAATGAAAAACTGTTTTTT. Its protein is CASSYPLTGLNEKLFF.

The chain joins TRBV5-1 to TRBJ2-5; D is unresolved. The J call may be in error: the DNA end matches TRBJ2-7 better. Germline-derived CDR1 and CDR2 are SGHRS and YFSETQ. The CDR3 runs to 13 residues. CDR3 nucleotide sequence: TGCGCCAGCAGCTTGCTTCTGGACTACGAGCAGTACTTC. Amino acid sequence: CASSLLLDYEQYF.

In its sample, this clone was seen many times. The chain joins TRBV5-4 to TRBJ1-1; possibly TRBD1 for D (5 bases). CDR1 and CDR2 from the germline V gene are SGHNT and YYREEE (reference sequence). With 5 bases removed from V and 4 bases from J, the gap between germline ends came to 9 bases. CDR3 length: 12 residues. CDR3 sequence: CASSGRGTEAFF. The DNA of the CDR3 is TGTGCCAGCAGTGGGAGGGGCACTGAAGCTTTCTTT.

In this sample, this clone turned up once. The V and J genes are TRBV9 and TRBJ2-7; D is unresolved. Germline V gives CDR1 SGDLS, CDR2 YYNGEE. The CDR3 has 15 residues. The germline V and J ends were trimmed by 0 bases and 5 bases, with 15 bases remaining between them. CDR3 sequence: CASSVDPSGINEQYF. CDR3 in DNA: TGTGCCAGCAGCGTAGACCCCTCGGGTATAAACGAGCAGTACTTC. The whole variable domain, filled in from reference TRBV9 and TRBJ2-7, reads DSGVTQTPKHLITATGQRVTLRCSPRSGDLSVYWYQQSLDQGLQFLIQYYNGEERAKGNILERFSAQQFPDLHSELNLSSLELGDSALYFCASSVDPSGINEQYFGPGTRLTVT.

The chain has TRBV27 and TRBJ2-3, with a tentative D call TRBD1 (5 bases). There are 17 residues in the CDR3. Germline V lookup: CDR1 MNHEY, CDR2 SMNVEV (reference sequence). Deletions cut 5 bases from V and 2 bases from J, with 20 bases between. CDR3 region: CASSLKRQSQYTDTQYF. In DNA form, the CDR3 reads TGTGCCAGCAGTCTTAAACGACAGTCTCAATACACAGATACGCAGTATTTT.

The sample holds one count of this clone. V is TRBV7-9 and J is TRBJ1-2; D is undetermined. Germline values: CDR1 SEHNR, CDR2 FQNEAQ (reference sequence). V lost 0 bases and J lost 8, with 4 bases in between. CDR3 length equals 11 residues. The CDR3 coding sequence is TGTGCCAGCAGCTTAGCTTCGGGCTACACCTTC. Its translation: CASSLASGYTF.

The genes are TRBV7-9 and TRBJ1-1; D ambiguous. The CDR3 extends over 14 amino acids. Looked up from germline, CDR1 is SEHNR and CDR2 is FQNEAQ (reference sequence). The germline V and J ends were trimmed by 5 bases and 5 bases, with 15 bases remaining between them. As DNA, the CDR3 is TGTGCCAGCAGCGCACCACCCTTACTTACTGAAGCTTTCTTT. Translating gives CASSAPPLLTEAFF.

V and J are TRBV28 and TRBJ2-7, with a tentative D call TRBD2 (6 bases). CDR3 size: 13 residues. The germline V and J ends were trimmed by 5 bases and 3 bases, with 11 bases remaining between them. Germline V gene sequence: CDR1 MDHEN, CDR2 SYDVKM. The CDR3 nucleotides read TGTGCCAGCAGTGCCTCTAGCGACTACGAGCAGTACGTC. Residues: CASSASSDYEQYV.

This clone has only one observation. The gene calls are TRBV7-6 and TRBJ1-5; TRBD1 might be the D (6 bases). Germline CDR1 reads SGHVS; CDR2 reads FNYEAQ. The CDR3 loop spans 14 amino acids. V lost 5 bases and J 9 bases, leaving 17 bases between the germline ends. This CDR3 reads CASSLGHPSRPQHF. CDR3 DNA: TGTGCCAGCAGCCTGGGACACCCAAGCCGGCCCCAGCATTTT.

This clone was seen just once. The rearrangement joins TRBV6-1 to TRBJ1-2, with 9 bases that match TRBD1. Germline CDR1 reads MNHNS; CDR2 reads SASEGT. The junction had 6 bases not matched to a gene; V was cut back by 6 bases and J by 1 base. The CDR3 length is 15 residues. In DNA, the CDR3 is TGTGCCAGCAGCGTAACAGGGGGCCTTAACTATGGCTACACCTTC. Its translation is CASSVTGGLNYGYTF.

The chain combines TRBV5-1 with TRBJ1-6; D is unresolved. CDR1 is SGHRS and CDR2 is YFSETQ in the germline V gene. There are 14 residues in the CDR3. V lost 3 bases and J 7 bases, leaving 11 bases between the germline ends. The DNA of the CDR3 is TGCGCCAGCAGCTCCAGGTCTGAGAATTCACCCCTCCACTTT. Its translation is CASSSRSENSPLHF. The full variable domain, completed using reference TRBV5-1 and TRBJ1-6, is KAGVTQTPRYLIKTRGQQVTLSCSPISGHRSVSWYQQTPGQGLQFLFEYFSETQRNKGNFPGRFSGRQFSNSRSEMNVSTLELGDSALYLCASSSRSENSPLHFGNGTRLTVT.

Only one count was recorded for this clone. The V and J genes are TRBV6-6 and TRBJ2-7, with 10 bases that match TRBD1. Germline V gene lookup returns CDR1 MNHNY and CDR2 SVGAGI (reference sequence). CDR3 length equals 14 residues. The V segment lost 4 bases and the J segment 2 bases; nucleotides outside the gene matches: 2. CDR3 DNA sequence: TGTGCCAGCAGTTGGGGGACAGGGGCCTACGAGCAGTACTTC. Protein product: CASSWGTGAYEQYF.

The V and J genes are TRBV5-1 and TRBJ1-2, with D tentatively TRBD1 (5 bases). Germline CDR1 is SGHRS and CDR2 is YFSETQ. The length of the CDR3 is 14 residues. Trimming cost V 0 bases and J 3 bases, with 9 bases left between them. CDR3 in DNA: TGCGCCAGCAGCTTGGGTGGAGGGGACTATGGCTACACCTTC. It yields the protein CASSLGGGDYGYTF.

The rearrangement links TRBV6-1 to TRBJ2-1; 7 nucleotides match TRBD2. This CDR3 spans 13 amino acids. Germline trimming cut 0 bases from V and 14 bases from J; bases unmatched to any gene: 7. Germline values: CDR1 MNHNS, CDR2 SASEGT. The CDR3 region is CASSEALSGAKFF. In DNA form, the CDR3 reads TGTGCCAGCAGTGAAGCGCTCAGCGGGGCTAAGTTCTTC.